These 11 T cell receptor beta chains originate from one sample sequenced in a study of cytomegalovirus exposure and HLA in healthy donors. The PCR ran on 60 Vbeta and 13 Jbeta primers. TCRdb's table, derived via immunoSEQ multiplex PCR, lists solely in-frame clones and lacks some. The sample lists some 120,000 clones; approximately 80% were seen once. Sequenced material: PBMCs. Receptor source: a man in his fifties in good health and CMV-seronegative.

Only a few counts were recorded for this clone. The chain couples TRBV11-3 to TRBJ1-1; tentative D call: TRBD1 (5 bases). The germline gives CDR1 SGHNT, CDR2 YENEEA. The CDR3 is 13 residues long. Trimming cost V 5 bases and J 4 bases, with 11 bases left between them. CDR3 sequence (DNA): TGTGCCAGCAGCAGGGGAGGTTCCACTGAAGCTTTCTTT. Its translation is CASSRGGSTEAFF. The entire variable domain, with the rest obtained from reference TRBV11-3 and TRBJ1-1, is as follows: EAGVVQSPRYKIIEKKQPVAFWCNPISGHNTLYWYLQNLGQGPELLIRYENEEAVDDSQLPKDRFSAERLKGVDSTLKIQPAELGDSAVYLCASSRGGSTEAFFGQGTRLTVV.

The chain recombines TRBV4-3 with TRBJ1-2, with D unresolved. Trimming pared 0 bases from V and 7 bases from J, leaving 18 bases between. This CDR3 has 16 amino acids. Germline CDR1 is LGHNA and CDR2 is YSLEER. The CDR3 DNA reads TGCGCCAGCAGCCAAGAAAGGGAGTCAAATTCGGCTGGCTACACCTTC. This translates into CASSQERESNSAGYTF.

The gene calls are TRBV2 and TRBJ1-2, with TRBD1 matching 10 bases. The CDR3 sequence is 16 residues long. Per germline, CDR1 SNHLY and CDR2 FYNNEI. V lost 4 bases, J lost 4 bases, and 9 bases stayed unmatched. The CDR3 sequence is CASSGRQGALSYGYTF. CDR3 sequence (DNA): TGTGCCAGCAGTGGGCGACAGGGGGCGCTGAGCTATGGCTACACCTTC. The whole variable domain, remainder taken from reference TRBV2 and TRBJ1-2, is EPEVTQTPSHQVTQMGQEVILRCVPISNHLYFYWYRQILGQKVEFLVSFYNNEISEKSEIFDDQFSVERPDGSNFTLKIRSTKLEDSAMYFCASSGRQGALSYGYTFGSGTRLTVV.

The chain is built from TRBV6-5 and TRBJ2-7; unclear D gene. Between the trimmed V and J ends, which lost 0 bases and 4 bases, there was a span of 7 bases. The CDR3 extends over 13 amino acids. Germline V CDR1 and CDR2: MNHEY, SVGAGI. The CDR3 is CASSYSRTYEQYF. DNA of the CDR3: TGTGCCAGCAGTTACTCGCGCACTTACGAGCAGTACTTC.

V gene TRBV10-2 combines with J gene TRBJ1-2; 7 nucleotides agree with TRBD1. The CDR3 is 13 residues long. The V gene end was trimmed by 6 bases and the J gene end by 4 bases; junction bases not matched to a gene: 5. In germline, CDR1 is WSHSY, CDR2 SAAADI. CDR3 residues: CASSETGIYGYTF. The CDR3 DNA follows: TGCGCCAGCAGCGAGACAGGGATCTATGGCTACACCTTC.

CDR3 loop: CASSPTGDEQYF. The DNA for the CDR3 is TGTGCCAGCTCGCCCACAGGGGACGAGCAGTACTTC. This chain joins TRBV18 and TRBJ2-7; 7 bases align to TRBD1. V lost 6 bases, J lost 5 bases, and 4 bases stayed unmatched. The CDR3 contains 12 residues. Germline V CDR1 and CDR2: KGHSH, LQKENI. The complete variable domain, with remaining parts taken from reference TRBV18 and TRBJ2-7, reads NAGVMQNPRHLVRRRGQEARLRCSPMKGHSHVYWYRQLPEEGLKFMVYLQKENIIDESGMPKERFSAEFPKEGPSILRIQQVVRGDSAAYFCASSPTGDEQYFGPGTRLTVT.

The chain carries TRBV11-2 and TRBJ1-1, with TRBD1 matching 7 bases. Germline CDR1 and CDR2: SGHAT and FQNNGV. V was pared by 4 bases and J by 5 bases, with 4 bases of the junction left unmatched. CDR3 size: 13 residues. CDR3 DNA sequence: TGTGCCAGCAGCTCCACAGGGGATACTGAAGCTTTCTTT. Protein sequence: CASSSTGDTEAFF.

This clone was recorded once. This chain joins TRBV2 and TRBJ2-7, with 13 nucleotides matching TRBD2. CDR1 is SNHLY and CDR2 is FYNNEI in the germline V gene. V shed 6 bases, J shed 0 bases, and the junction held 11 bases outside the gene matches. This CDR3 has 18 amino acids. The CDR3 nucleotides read TGTGCCAGCAGGGTACTAGCGGGAGGGCTTAGAAGCTCCTACGAGCAGTACTTC. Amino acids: CASRVLAGGLRSSYEQYF.

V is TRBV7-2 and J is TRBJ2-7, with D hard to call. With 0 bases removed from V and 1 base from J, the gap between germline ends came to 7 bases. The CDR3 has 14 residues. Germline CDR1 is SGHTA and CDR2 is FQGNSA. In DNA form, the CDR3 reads TGTGCCAGCAGCTTAGCTTGGCAGTCCTACGAGCAGTACTTC. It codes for CASSLAWQSYEQYF.

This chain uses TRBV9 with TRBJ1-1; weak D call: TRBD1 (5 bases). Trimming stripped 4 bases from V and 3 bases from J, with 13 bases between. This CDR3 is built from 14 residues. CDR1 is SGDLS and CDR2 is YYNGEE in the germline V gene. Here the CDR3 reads CASSWRGRDTEAFF. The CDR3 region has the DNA TGTGCCAGCAGCTGGAGGGGACGGGACACTGAAGCTTTCTTT.

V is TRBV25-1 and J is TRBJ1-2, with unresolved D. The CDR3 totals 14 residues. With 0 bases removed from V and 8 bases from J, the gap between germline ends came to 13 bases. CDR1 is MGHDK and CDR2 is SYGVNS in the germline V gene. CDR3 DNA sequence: TGTGCCAGCAGTGAATATAACGGGATCGGCGGCTACACCTTC. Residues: CASSEYNGIGGYTF.